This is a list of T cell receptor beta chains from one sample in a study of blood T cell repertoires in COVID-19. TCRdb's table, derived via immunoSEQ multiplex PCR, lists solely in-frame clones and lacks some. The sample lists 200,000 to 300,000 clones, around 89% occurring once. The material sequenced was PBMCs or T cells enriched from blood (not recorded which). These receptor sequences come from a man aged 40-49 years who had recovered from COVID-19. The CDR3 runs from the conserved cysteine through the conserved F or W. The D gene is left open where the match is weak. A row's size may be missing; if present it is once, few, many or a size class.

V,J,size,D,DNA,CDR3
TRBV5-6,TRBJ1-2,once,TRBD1,TGTGCCAGCAGCTATCGACCGGGACAGAAAAACTATGGCTACACCTTC,CASSYRPGQKNYGYTF
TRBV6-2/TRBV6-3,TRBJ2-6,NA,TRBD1,TGTGCCAGCAGCACCACAGGGGTTGTGGCCAACGTCCTGACTTTC,CASSTTGVVANVLTF
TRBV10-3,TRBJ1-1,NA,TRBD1,TGTGCCATCACCACGGGACAGGGGAACACTGAAGCTTTCTTT,CAITTGQGNTEAFF
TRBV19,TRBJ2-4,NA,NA,TGTGCCAGTAGTATAGGCCAGGGAAAAAACATTCAGTACTTC,CASSIGQGKNIQYF
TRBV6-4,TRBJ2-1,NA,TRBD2,TGTGCCAGCAGGGCTAGCGGACACAGCAGTGAGCAGTTCTTC,CASRASGHSSEQFF
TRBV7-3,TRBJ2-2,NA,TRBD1,TGTGCCAGCAGCTTAAAGACAGGGGGAAGCACCGGGGAGCTGTTTTTT,CASSLKTGGSTGELFF
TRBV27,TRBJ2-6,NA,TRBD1,TGTGCCAGCAGTTTACGACAGGGGTTTGTTTGGGGGGCCAACGTCCTGACTTTC,CASSLRQGFVWGANVLTF
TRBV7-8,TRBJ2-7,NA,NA,TGTGCCAGCAGCTTAAGGGAGGCGAGCTCCTACGAGCAGTACTTC,CASSLREASSYEQYF
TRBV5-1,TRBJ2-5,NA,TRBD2,TGCGCCAGCAGCCCCTTTAGCGGGAGGGCCGAGGAGACCCAGTACTTC,CASSPFSGRAEETQYF
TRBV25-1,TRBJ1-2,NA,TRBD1,TGTGCCAGCAGTGAAGCCGGACAGGGGCGAAACTATGGCTACACCTTC,CASSEAGQGRNYGYTF
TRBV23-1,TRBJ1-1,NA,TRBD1,TGCGCCAGCAGGCATAAAAAAACAGGGGGCAACGAAGCTTTCTTT,CASRHKKTGGNEAFF
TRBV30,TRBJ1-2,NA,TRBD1,TGTGCCTGGACACAGACAGGGAGCTATGGCTACACCTTC,CAWTQTGSYGYTF
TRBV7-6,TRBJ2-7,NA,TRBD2,TGTGCCAGCAGCCAGGGACTAGCGGGAAGTGGTGACGAGCAGTACTTC,CASSQGLAGSGDEQYF
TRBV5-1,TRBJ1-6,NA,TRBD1,TGCGCCAGCAGCTTGAGAGGGGGCCAGAATTATAATTCACCCCTCCACTTT,CASSLRGGQNYNSPLHF
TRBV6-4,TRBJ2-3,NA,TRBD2,TGTGCCAGCAGTGCCCTAGCGGGGCCCCCGAATACGCAGTATTTT,CASSALAGPPNTQYF
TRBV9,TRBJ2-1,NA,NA,TGTGCCAGCAGCGTAACACCCAACAATGAGCAGTTCTTC,CASSVTPNNEQFF
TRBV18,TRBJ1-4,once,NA,TGTGCCAGCTCATACAGGTTCTTCGGGACTAATGAAAAACTGTTTTTT,CASSYRFFGTNEKLFF
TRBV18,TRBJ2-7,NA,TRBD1,TGTGCCAGCTCACCGCCTCTTGGACAGGGAGCCTCCTACGAGCAGTACTTC,CASSPPLGQGASYEQYF
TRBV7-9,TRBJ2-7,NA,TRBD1,TGTGCCAGCAGCTTAGAGACAGGGGGAACCTACGAGCAGTACTTC,CASSLETGGTYEQYF
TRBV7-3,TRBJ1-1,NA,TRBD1,TGTGCCAGCAGCTTAGATGGGACAGTAAACACTGAAGCTTTCTTT,CASSLDGTVNTEAFF
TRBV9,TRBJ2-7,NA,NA,TGTGCCAGCAGCAGACGGGACACCAACTACGAGCAGTACTTC,CASSRRDTNYEQYF
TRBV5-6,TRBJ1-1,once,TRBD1,TGTGCCAGCAGCTTACCAGGGGGCGTTGAAGCTTTCTTT,CASSLPGGVEAFF
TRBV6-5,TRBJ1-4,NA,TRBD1,TGTGCCAGCAAGGTTCGACAGGGGAATGAAAAACTGTTTTTT,CASKVRQGNEKLFF
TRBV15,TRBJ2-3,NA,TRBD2,TGTGCCACCAGCAGAGAAGGTGGGGGGGCAGATACGCAGTATTTT,CATSREGGGADTQYF
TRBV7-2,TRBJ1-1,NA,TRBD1,TGTGCCAGCAGCCTGACAGGGGGATACACTGAAGCTTTCTTT,CASSLTGGYTEAFF
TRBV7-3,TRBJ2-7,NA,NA,TGTGCCAGCAGCTTAACGGGGGGACGGTCCTACGAGCAGTACTTC,CASSLTGGRSYEQYF
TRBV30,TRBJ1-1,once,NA,TGTGCCTGGAGTATGTTAAACACTGAAGCTTTCTTT,CAWSMLNTEAFF
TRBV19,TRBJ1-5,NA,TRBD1,TGTGCCAGTAGTACAAAAACCGGGACAGGGGGCTTTCAGCCCCAGCATTTT,CASSTKTGTGGFQPQHF
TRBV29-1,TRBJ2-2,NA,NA,TGCAGCGTTGTGTTGGGAACCAGGGCCGGGGAGCTGTTTTTT,CSVVLGTRAGELFF
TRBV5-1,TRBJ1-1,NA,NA,TGCGCCAGCAGCCTACAGGATCCGCTCACTGAAGCTTTCTTT,CASSLQDPLTEAFF
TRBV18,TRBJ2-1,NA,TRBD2,TGTGCCAGCCTAAGCGGGGCTAACTACAATGAGCAGTTCTTC,CASLSGANYNEQFF
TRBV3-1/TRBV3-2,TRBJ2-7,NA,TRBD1,TGTGCCGGCAGCCAAGGGGGGACAGGGGATGACGAGCAGTACTTC,CAGSQGGTGDDEQYF
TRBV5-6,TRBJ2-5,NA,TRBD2,TGTGCCAGCAGCCGAGGCCTAGCGGGAGTTCGGGAGACCCAGTACTTC,CASSRGLAGVRETQYF
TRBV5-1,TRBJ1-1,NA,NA,TGCGCCAGCAGCTTGGGAACAGCGGGCACTGAAGCTTTCTTT,CASSLGTAGTEAFF
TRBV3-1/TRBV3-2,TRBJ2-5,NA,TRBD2,TGTGCCAGCAGTTTCGACGGGGGGGTCGAGACCCAGTACTTC,CASSFDGGVETQYF
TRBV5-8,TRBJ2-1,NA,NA,TGTGCCAGCAGCCCCAGGACTATAATCAATGAGCAGTTCTTC,CASSPRTIINEQFF